One and the same sample provided the 21 T cell receptor beta chains below, sequenced in a study of cytomegalovirus exposure and HLA in healthy donors. The PCR contained 60 Vbeta and 13 Jbeta primers. Clones were sequenced by immunoSEQ multiplex PCR, and TCRdb holds only the in-frame ones, with some missing. This table has some 150,000 clones, around four fifths appearing once. The material sequenced was PBMCs. The receptors here all came from a male donor in good health and CMV-seronegative.

V usage is TRBV2 and J usage is TRBJ2-7, with TRBD1 as a possible D gene (5 bases). Germline values: CDR1 SNHLY, CDR2 FYNNEI. Trimming left V 2 bases short and J 4 bases short, with 27 bases between. This CDR3 contains 19 residues. Written as DNA, the CDR3 is TGTGCCAGCAGTGAATTTACTGACAGTTTCTCCTCGATTTCTTACGAGCAGTACTTC. This gives the protein CASSEFTDSFSSISYEQYF.

The chain carries TRBV5-6 and TRBJ2-3, with TRBD2 matching over 10 bases. The length of the CDR3 is 15 residues. V lost 0 bases and J lost 6; bases outside the gene matches: 4. Germline lookup yields CDR1 SGHDT and CDR2 YYEEEE. The DNA for the CDR3 is TGTGCCAGCAGCTTGGAACTAGCGGGACGTGATACGCAGTATTTT. Its translation: CASSLELAGRDTQYF.

The gene calls are TRBV28 and TRBJ1-4; 8 nucleotides line up with TRBD1. The CDR3 has 16 residues. CDR1 is MDHEN, CDR2 SYDVKM, per germline. After removal of 5 bases from V and 4 bases from J, the junction contained 9 bases not matched to a gene. Here the CDR3 reads CASSPGQALHNEKLFF. As DNA, the CDR3 is TGTGCCAGCAGTCCGGGACAGGCTTTACATAATGAAAAACTGTTTTTT.

This chain connects TRBV19 to TRBJ2-5; TRBD1 is a possible D gene (6 bases). Germline assignment: CDR1 LNHDA and CDR2 SQIVND (reference sequence). The length of the CDR3 is 15 residues. The V and J ends lost 3 bases and 5 bases respectively, with 16 bases between them. This CDR3 is CASSMLGATGETQYF. CDR3 nucleotides: TGTGCCAGTAGTATGCTGGGGGCAACGGGGGAGACCCAGTACTTC.

The chain recombines TRBV7-6 with TRBJ2-1; TRBD2 matches 8 bases. After removal of 5 bases from V and 2 bases from J, the junction contained 14 bases not matched to a gene. Germline V gives CDR1 SGHVS, CDR2 FNYEAQ. CDR3 length: 18 amino acids. CDR3 DNA: TGTGCCAGCAGCCCGAACCCTCCCTGGCGGGAGGCCTACAATGAGCAGTTCTTC. This gives the protein CASSPNPPWREAYNEQFF.

V is TRBV4-3 and J is TRBJ2-1; D uncertain. V dropped 0 bases and J dropped 4 bases, with 13 bases sitting between them. This CDR3 spans 16 amino acids. The germline V gene encodes CDR1 LGHNA and CDR2 YSLEER. The CDR3 nucleotides are TGCGCCAGCAGCCAAGATGGAGAACCCCCGTACAATGAGCAGTTCTTC. This codes for CASSQDGEPPYNEQFF.

The rearrangement uses TRBV10-3 and TRBJ2-6; 10 bases agree with TRBD1. The CDR3 is made up of 18 amino acids. Trimming removed 5 bases from V and 0 bases from J; junction bases left unmatched: 7. Germline V gene data show CDR1 as ENHRY and CDR2 as SYGVKD. CDR3 coding DNA: TGTGCCATCAGTCAGCCGGGACAGGGGTTCTCTGGGGCCAACGTCCTGACTTTC. It is translated as CAISQPGQGFSGANVLTF.

This clone came up a few times. This chain joins TRBV2 and TRBJ1-1; unclear D gene. V lost 4 bases to trimming and J lost 1 base, with 10 bases between them. This CDR3 has 14 residues. Germline CDR1 is SNHLY and CDR2 is FYNNEI. CDR3 sequence (DNA): TGTGCCAGCAGTGTAATCCGGGGGAACACTGAAGCTTTCTTT. It codes for CASSVIRGNTEAFF.

This clone was detected only once. The chain links TRBV19 to TRBJ1-4; TRBD1 might be the D (6 bases). The CDR3 covers 13 residues. Trimming took off 8 bases at V and 4 bases at J, with 11 bases between the two ends. The germline V gene encodes CDR1 LNHDA and CDR2 SQIVND (reference sequence). CDR3 region: CASQQGFNEKLFF. The CDR3 DNA reads TGTGCCAGTCAACAGGGATTTAATGAAAAACTGTTTTTT.

V and J are TRBV28 and TRBJ2-1; 8 bases align to TRBD2. The CDR3 is 15 amino acids. Looked up from germline, CDR1 is MDHEN and CDR2 is SYDVKM. The J segment lost 4 bases and the V segment lost 8 bases, leaving 10 bases of the junction unmatched. The CDR3 DNA sequence: TGTGCCAGCCAGAAACTAGCGGCCATATACAATGAGCAGTTCTTC. This translates into CASQKLAAIYNEQFF.

As to this clone: A read error may produce the germline difference seen at one junction end. The chain is built from TRBV18 and TRBJ1-2; D uncertain. The germline CDR1 and CDR2 sequences are KGHSH and LQKENI. The CDR3 length is 14 residues. CDR3 amino acids: CASSPREGSYDYTF. In nucleotides, the CDR3 is TGTGCCAGCTCACCACGGGAGGGAAGCTATGACTACACCTTC.

V and J are TRBV5-6 and TRBJ1-2, with 9 bases aligning to TRBD1. The trim removed 5 bases at V and 5 bases at J, leaving 7 bases unmatched. The CDR3 length is 14 residues. The germline V gene has CDR1 SGHDT and CDR2 YYEEEE. CDR3 in DNA: TGTGCCAGCAGGTTCACAGGGGGCGCTTATGGCTACACCTTC. This gives the protein CASRFTGGAYGYTF.

The chain couples TRBV28 to TRBJ2-3; 9 bases map to TRBD1. This CDR3 comprises 16 residues. Germline loops: CDR1 MDHEN, CDR2 SYDVKM. Trimming cost V 4 bases and J 4 bases; bases outside gene matches: 9. The CDR3 DNA is TGTGCCAGCAGTTCCGGGGGACAGGGTGTTGCAGATACGCAGTATTTT. Translation: CASSSGGQGVADTQYF. The full variable domain, with the rest looked up from reference TRBV28 and TRBJ2-3, is DVKVTQSSRYLVKRTGEKVFLECVQDMDHENMFWYRQDPGLGLRLIYFSYDVKMKEKGDIPEGYSVSREKKERFSLILESASTNQTSMYLCASSSGGQGVADTQYFGPGTRLTVL.

The rearrangement links TRBV18 to TRBJ1-2; 9 bases map to TRBD1. Germline values: CDR1 KGHSH, CDR2 LQKENI. Trimming at V came to 3 bases and at J to 8 bases, leaving 7 bases not matched to a gene. CDR3 length equals 14 residues. CDR3 sequence: CASSPRQGDKGYTF. DNA for the CDR3: TGTGCCAGCTCACCTCGACAGGGGGATAAGGGCTACACCTTC.

This clone was detected only a few times. This chain connects TRBV7-9 to TRBJ2-2; D is possibly TRBD1 (5 bases). The length of the CDR3 is 15 residues. Trimming cost V 5 bases and J 4 bases, with 14 bases left between them. Germline V gives CDR1 SEHNR, CDR2 FQNEAQ (reference sequence). The CDR3 DNA follows: TGTGCCAGCAGCCCCCCGGTCAGGGTCACCGGGGAGCTGTTTTTT. Its protein product is CASSPPVRVTGELFF.

J is TRBJ1-2 and V is TRBV25-1; 10 bases map to TRBD1. CDR3 length equals 17 residues. Per germline, CDR1 MGHDK and CDR2 SYGVNS. The V and J ends lost 3 bases and 0 bases, in that order; junction bases with no gene match: 7. The CDR3 DNA follows: TGTGCCAGCAGTGACCGGGACAGGGGATACGCTAACTATGGCTACACCTTC. Translation gives CASSDRDRGYANYGYTF.

The sample holds a few counts of this clone. In DNA, the CDR3 is TGCGCCAGCAGCTTACAGGGCGGTCCTAATGAAAAACTGTTTTTT. Translated, it gives CASSLQGGPNEKLFF. The gene calls are TRBV5-1 and TRBJ1-4; possibly TRBD1 for D (6 bases). The CDR3 contains 15 residues. The V end lost 2 bases, the J end lost 3 bases, and 11 bases lay between the germline ends. The V gene's germline CDR1 is SGHRS and CDR2 YFSETQ.

The chain combines TRBV7-9 with TRBJ1-1; the D is unclear. V lost 1 base to trimming and J lost 6 bases, with 9 bases between them. Germline-derived CDR1 and CDR2 are SEHNR and FQNEAQ (reference sequence). The CDR3 is 13 residues long. The CDR3 is CASSLGGNAEAFF. The CDR3 DNA sequence: TGTGCCAGCAGCTTAGGCGGTAACGCTGAAGCTTTCTTT. Filled out from reference TRBV7-9 and TRBJ1-1, the complete variable domain reads DTGVSQNPRHKITKRGQNVTFRCDPISEHNRLYWYRQTLGQGPEFLTYFQNEAQLEKSRLLSDRFSAERPKGSFSTLEIQRTEQGDSAMYLCASSLGGNAEAFFGQGTRLTVV.

This clone came up a few times. The chain recombines TRBV10-3 with TRBJ1-1; a possible D gene is TRBD1 (5 bases). The CDR3 contains 14 residues. The V end was cut by 6 bases, the J end by 4 bases, with 15 bases between. Germline values: CDR1 ENHRY, CDR2 SYGVKD. For the CDR3, the DNA is TGTGCCATCAGGACCGGGGGGGTTGGCACTGAAGCTTTCTTT. Translated: CAIRTGGVGTEAFF.

V and J are TRBV4-1 and TRBJ1-3, with D hard to call. CDR1 and CDR2 (germline): MGHRA, YSYEKL. With 0 bases removed from V and 3 bases from J, the gap between germline ends came to 9 bases. CDR3 length: 15 residues. The chain's CDR3 is CASSQDGGLGNTIYF. DNA of the CDR3: TGCGCCAGCAGCCAAGATGGAGGGCTTGGAAACACCATATATTTT.

This chain joins TRBV2 and TRBJ2-2; TRBD1 matches at 10 bases. Germline CDR1 is SNHLY and CDR2 is FYNNEI. V dropped 6 bases and J dropped 0; count of bases not matched to a gene: 19. The CDR3 has 21 amino acids. Here the CDR3 reads CASRGRPGQGPHPTNTGELFF. CDR3 nucleotide sequence: TGTGCCAGCAGAGGACGACCGGGACAGGGGCCCCACCCTACGAACACCGGGGAGCTGTTTTTT.